This entry lists 5 T cell receptor beta chains sequenced from one sample in a study of T cells in Graves' hyperthyroidism and ophthalmopathy (dated by TCRdb to about 2019). The library was generated by multiplex PCR. The data were produced on an Illumina HiSeq 2000. The TCR beta CDR3 regions were amplified from RNA transcripts. The TCR CDR3 was subjected to a first round of RT-PCR using the HTBI primer set and the Qiagen OneStep RT-PCR kit. TCRdb's own reprocessing of the public reads used fastp at Q25 and MiXCR and kept productive beta chains. Merged by CDR3 protein, the rows form single entries marked with the most common genes and DNA. The sample data list fewer than 850,000 distinct CDR3 sequences, and 17% of these were observed just once. The ten largest clonotypes hold roughly 16% of the sample. Sequenced input: blood. These receptors all come from a man aged 45-65 years with Graves' hyperthyroidism.

The chain couples TRBV2 to TRBJ1-2; D may be TRBD1 (6 bases). CDR1 is SNHLY, CDR2 FYNNEI, per germline. V shed 5 bases and J shed 3 bases, with 13 bases lying between them. CDR3 length equals 14 residues. The CDR3: CASSINRDHYGYTF. CDR3 DNA: TGTGCCAGCAGTATCAACAGGGACCACTATGGCTACACCTTC.

V and J are TRBV14 and TRBJ1-1, with a tentative D call TRBD1 (5 bases). This CDR3 spans 17 amino acids. Germline V gene lookup returns CDR1 SGHDN and CDR2 FVKESK. V was shortened by 0 bases and J by 1 base, with 15 bases between the two germline ends. Written as DNA, the CDR3 is TGTGCCAGCAGCCAAGATTGGGGGTTGTCTGAGAACACTGAAGCTTTCTTT. Protein product: CASSQDWGLSENTEAFF.

This chain joins TRBV5-1 and TRBJ2-7; the D call may be TRBD1 or TRBD2 (5 bases each). CDR1 SGHRS and CDR2 YFSETQ come from the germline V gene. This CDR3 contains 14 residues. V lost 3 bases to trimming and J lost 1 base, with 11 bases between them. CDR3 DNA sequence: TGCGCCAGCAGCTCGGGGACGTGGTCCTACGAGCAGTACTTC. It is translated as CASSSGTWSYEQYF.

The chain has TRBV18 and TRBJ1-1, with D perhaps TRBD1 (6 bases). The CDR3 covers 15 residues. Trimming removed 4 bases from V and 4 bases from J, with 16 bases in between. Germline V gene lookup returns CDR1 KGHSH and CDR2 LQKENI. The CDR3 spells CASSQGHYEGTEAFF. The DNA for the CDR3 is TGTGCCAGCTCACAGGGACATTACGAGGGCACTGAAGCTTTCTTT.

This clonotype was counted between two and nine times. The chain has TRBV12-3 or TRBV12-4 and TRBJ1-4; TRBD1 aligns across 7 bases. The trim removed 6 bases at V and 3 bases at J, leaving 7 bases unmatched. This CDR3 region has 15 residues. CDR3 in amino acids: CASRRGTDSNEKLFF. The CDR3 DNA reads TGTGCCAGCAGGCGTGGGACAGATTCTAATGAAAAACTGTTTTTT.